A single sample gave rise to the 21 T cell receptor beta chains below, sequenced in a study of blood T cell repertoires in COVID-19. Sequencing used immunoSEQ multiplex PCR; TCRdb keeps in-frame clones, though not all of them. This table holds approximately 60,000 clones, approximately 80% found once. Sequenced sample: peripheral blood. Receptors originate from a woman of 80 years or more with active or convalescent COVID-19.

The CDR3 protein is CAISLTGDNTEAFF. The CDR3 DNA follows: TGTGCCATCAGCTTGACAGGGGATAACACTGAAGCTTTCTTT. The rearrangement joins TRBV10-3 to TRBJ1-1; TRBD1 matches at 8 bases. The V segment lost 6 bases and the J segment 2 bases; nucleotides outside the gene matches: 5. Germline V gene sequence: CDR1 ENHRY, CDR2 SYGVKD. CDR3 length: 14 amino acids.

For the CDR3, the DNA is TGTGCCAGCAGCTTGGACGGGGATACGCAGTATTTT. Amino acid sequence: CASSLDGDTQYF. The gene calls are TRBV5-4 and TRBJ2-3; unclear D gene. CDR3 length: 12 residues. The V gene lost 0 bases and the J gene lost 6 bases, with 5 bases spanning the gap. Germline CDR1 reads SGHNT; CDR2 reads YYREEE (reference sequence).

V usage is TRBV5-1 and J usage is TRBJ1-4; 7 bases map to TRBD1. Germline trimming cut 3 bases from V and 4 bases from J; bases unmatched to any gene: 3. The CDR3 spans 14 residues. Germline V gene data show CDR1 as SGHRS and CDR2 as YFSETQ. Here the CDR3 DNA reads TGCGCCAGCAGCTCCGACAGGGTTAATGAAAAACTGTTTTTT. Translation gives CASSSDRVNEKLFF.

This clone was detected a few times. V and J are TRBV6-6 and TRBJ1-1; D unresolved. Germline-derived CDR1 and CDR2 are MNHNY and SVGAGI (reference sequence). V was clipped by 5 bases and J by 3 bases, with 10 bases between them. The CDR3 runs 13 residues. CDR3 sequence reads: CASSDEDYTEAFF. The CDR3 nucleotides are TGTGCCAGCAGTGACGAGGATTACACTGAAGCTTTCTTT.

The V and J genes are TRBV30 and TRBJ2-2, with 10 bases lining up with TRBD1. Losses at the gene ends were 4 bases for V and 3 bases for J; bases not matched to a gene: 8. CDR1 and CDR2 from the germline V gene are GTSNPN and SVGIG (reference sequence). The CDR3 totals 16 residues. The DNA for the CDR3 is TGTGCCTGGATTAACAAGGACAGGGGGGACACCGGGGAGCTGTTTTTT. Protein: CAWINKDRGDTGELFF.

V and J are TRBV5-6 and TRBJ2-7; 9 bases line up with TRBD1. The CDR3 sequence is 15 residues long. Germline V CDR1 and CDR2: SGHDT, YYEEEE. V dropped 4 bases and J dropped 4; count of bases not matched to a gene: 9. The DNA of the CDR3 is TGTGCCAGCAGCGGAGGACCGGGACAGGGATACGAGCAGTACTTC. Its protein product is CASSGGPGQGYEQYF.

CDR3 in DNA: TGTGCCAGCAGCCGCCGGGACGGGAGGGCTGGAAACACCATATATTTT. Translation: CASSRRDGRAGNTIYF. The rearrangement joins TRBV7-8 to TRBJ1-3; a weak D match, TRBD1 (5 bases). The ends were cut back, 5 bases at V and 2 bases at J, with 16 bases in the middle. The CDR3 is 16 residues long. CDR1 SGHVS and CDR2 FQNEAQ come from the germline V gene.

V and J are TRBV7-3 and TRBJ1-1; D is unresolved. Germline V gene lookup returns CDR1 SGHTA and CDR2 FQGTGA. V was pared by 1 base and J by 0 bases, with 6 bases between. The CDR3 totals 14 residues. The CDR3 coding sequence is TGTGCCAGCAGCTTAAGGCAGGTGAACACTGAAGCTTTCTTT. This sequence encodes CASSLRQVNTEAFF.

This chain joins TRBV27 and TRBJ2-6; D not certain. V gave up 4 bases and J gave up 2 bases, with 6 bases separating them. The CDR3 is 14 residues long. Germline CDR1 is MNHEY and CDR2 is SMNVEV (reference sequence). CDR3 sequence: CASSSRAGANVLTF. The CDR3 DNA reads as TGTGCCAGCAGTTCCCGAGCTGGGGCCAACGTCCTGACTTTC.

This chain links TRBV6-5 with TRBJ2-5; possible D gene TRBD1, 6 bases. V lost 8 bases and J lost 0, with 16 bases in between. This CDR3 comprises 15 residues. Looked up from germline, CDR1 is MNHEY and CDR2 is SVGAGI. The CDR3 bases are TGTGCCAGCTCCAAAGGGGGACAATACCAAGAGACCCAGTACTTC. It is translated as CASSKGGQYQETQYF.

The chain links TRBV13 to TRBJ2-1; 10 nucleotides line up with TRBD1. V shed 5 bases, J shed 0 bases, and the junction held 1 base outside the gene matches. Germline V gene data show CDR1 as PRHDT and CDR2 as FYEKMQ (reference sequence). The CDR3 loop spans 15 amino acids. Written as DNA, the CDR3 is TGTGCCAGCAGCAGGACAGGGGGCTCCTACAATGAGCAGTTCTTC. It encodes CASSRTGGSYNEQFF.

The sample holds one count of this clone. This chain connects TRBV12-3 or TRBV12-4 to TRBJ1-3, with D possibly matching TRBD1 (6 bases). V was cut by 8 bases and J by 3 bases, with 11 bases left in between. The CDR3 contains 13 residues. The CDR3, as DNA: TGTGCCAGCCTAAGGACAGTTGGAAACACCATATATTTT. Amino acids: CASLRTVGNTIYF.

The rearrangement joins TRBV19 to TRBJ1-1; 8 positions agree with TRBD1. V shed 2 bases and J 3 bases; nucleotides not matched to a gene: 8. CDR1 and CDR2 (germline): LNHDA, SQIVND (reference sequence). The CDR3 length is 16 residues. The DNA for the CDR3 is TGTGCCAGTAGTATACCGGGACAGGCGTCCTACACTGAAGCTTTCTTT. This codes for CASSIPGQASYTEAFF. The full variable domain, in which reference TRBV19 and TRBJ1-1 provide the parts outside the CDR3, is DGGITQSPKYLFRKEGQNVTLSCEQNLNHDAMYWYRQDPGQGLRLIYYSQIVNDFQKGDIAEGYSVSREKKESFPLTVTSAQKNPTAFYLCASSIPGQASYTEAFFGQGTRLTVV.

The chain is built from TRBV5-5 and TRBJ2-3; the D is unclear. V was trimmed by 0 bases and J by 3 bases, leaving 5 bases between them. Per germline, CDR1 SGHKS and CDR2 YYEKEE (reference sequence). The CDR3 length is 13 residues. CDR3 sequence: CASSLDLTDTQYF. CDR3 coding DNA: TGTGCCAGCAGCTTGGACCTAACAGATACGCAGTATTTT.

V and J are TRBV12-3 or TRBV12-4 and TRBJ1-2, with D maybe TRBD1 (5 bases). The CDR3 consists of 13 residues. The V end was cut by 5 bases, the J end by 4 bases, with 11 bases between. The CDR3 coding sequence is TGTGCCAGCAGTCCAGGGTTTCCCTATGGCTACACCTTC. Its translation: CASSPGFPYGYTF.

V is TRBV11-3 and J is TRBJ2-7; 10 nucleotides agree with TRBD2. With V trimmed by 3 bases and J by 7 bases, 9 bases remained unmatched. Per the germline V gene, CDR1 is SGHNT and CDR2 is YENEEA. This CDR3 has 15 residues. CDR3 sequence (DNA): TGTGCCAGCAGCTTCCGTAGCGGGGGGCCAGGGGAGCAGTACTTC. Translating it yields CASSFRSGGPGEQYF.

The rearrangement uses TRBV12-3 or TRBV12-4 and TRBJ1-1; D unresolved. Deletions cut 3 bases from V and 3 bases from J, with 5 bases between. This CDR3 contains 12 residues. The CDR3 sequence: CASSLTHTEAFF. The CDR3 DNA reads as TGTGCCAGCAGTTTGACACACACTGAAGCTTTCTTT.

The chain joins TRBV5-1 to TRBJ1-2, with 7 bases that match TRBD1. This CDR3 comprises 15 residues. CDR1 SGHRS and CDR2 YFSETQ come from the germline V gene. J lost 2 bases, V lost 3 bases, and 7 bases had no gene match. CDR3 DNA sequence: TGCGCCAGCAGCTCTCAAGGGGGCGCGAACTATGGCTACACCTTC. Its translation: CASSSQGGANYGYTF.

V and J are TRBV9 and TRBJ2-5; 7 bases are shared with TRBD1. The CDR3 extends over 16 amino acids. J gave up 7 bases and V 0 bases, and 12 bases lay outside the gene matches. Germline V CDR1 and CDR2: SGDLS, YYNGEE. CDR3: CASSVASQTGSVTQYF. CDR3 coding DNA: TGTGCCAGCAGCGTAGCGTCCCAGACAGGGTCTGTGACCCAGTACTTC.

Only a few counts were recorded for this clone. V is TRBV11-3 and J is TRBJ1-1; D might be TRBD1 (6 bases). Germline V CDR1 and CDR2: SGHNT, YENEEA. The CDR3 contains 12 residues. V was clipped by 5 bases and J by 5 bases, with 9 bases between them. CDR3 DNA: TGTGCCAGCAGCCGAGGACAGACTGAAGCTTTCTTT. Encoded protein: CASSRGQTEAFF.

The gene calls are TRBV11-2 and TRBJ1-6; 8 positions agree with TRBD1. CDR1 SGHAT and CDR2 FQNNGV come from the germline V gene. The V gene end was trimmed by 5 bases and the J gene end by 9 bases; junction bases not matched to a gene: 9. This CDR3 has 15 amino acids. The CDR3 DNA follows: TGTGCCAGCAGCCGTCGGACAGGGAGCGGTTCACCCCTCCACTTT. Residues: CASSRRTGSGSPLHF.